This entry lists 20 T cell receptor beta chains sequenced from one sample in a study of response to subunit inactivated influenza vaccine. TCRdb used MiXCR to reprocess the RT-PCR reads, holding one entry per CDR3 protein. The sample has about 650,000 distinct CDR3 sequences, about 14% seen once. Sequenced here: PBMCs from blood, sampled around 14 days before vaccination. These receptors originate from a man aged 50-60 years who received an inactivated influenza vaccine.

This clonotype occurred a few times. J is TRBJ2-3 and V is TRBV9; D not resolved. The CDR3 runs 13 residues. Germline CDR1 SGDLS, CDR2 YYNGEE. V dropped 4 bases and J dropped 4 bases, with 10 bases sitting between them. The CDR3 DNA follows: TGTGCCAGCAGCTGGCGGAGTGCAGATACGCAGTATTTT. It yields the protein CASSWRSADTQYF.

The chain recombines TRBV29-1 with TRBJ2-5, with no clear D. This CDR3 has 12 amino acids. The germline V gene encodes CDR1 SQVTM and CDR2 ANQGSEA. V shed 8 bases and J shed 1 base, with 11 bases lying between them. The CDR3 bases are TGCAGCACCGGACGTCCCCAAGAGACCCAGTACTTC. It codes for CSTGRPQETQYF.

This clonotype was observed at least ten times. This chain joins TRBV12-3 or TRBV12-4 and TRBJ2-1; 11 bases line up with TRBD2. The CDR3 totals 14 residues. V gave up 5 bases and J gave up 7 bases; unmatched junction bases: 4. This CDR3 reads CASSTSGGINEQFF. As DNA, the CDR3 is TGTGCCAGCAGTACTAGCGGGGGAATTAATGAGCAGTTCTTC.

This clonotype was observed many times. V gene TRBV4-2 combines with J gene TRBJ2-3; tentatively, D is TRBD1 (5 bases). CDR1 is LGHNA, CDR2 YNFKEQ, per germline. V was shortened by 0 bases and J by 6 bases, with 13 bases between the two germline ends. This CDR3 contains 15 residues. The CDR3: CASSQDRSSGDTQYF. CDR3 bases: TGTGCCAGCAGCCAAGATAGGTCTTCAGGGGATACGCAGTATTTT.

This rearrangement joins TRBV6-1 to TRBJ2-3; 11 bases map to TRBD2. The germline V gene has CDR1 MNHNS and CDR2 SASEGT. The CDR3 contains 15 residues. V lost 4 bases and J lost 3; bases outside the gene matches: 3. The CDR3 bases are TGTGCCAGCAGTGTTCGACTAGCGGGGACAGATACGCAGTATTTT. The encoded protein is CASSVRLAGTDTQYF.

This clonotype occurred a few times. The V and J genes are TRBV15 and TRBJ1-1; perhaps TRBD1 as D (5 bases). The CDR3 extends over 13 amino acids. Germline lookup yields CDR1 LNHNV and CDR2 YYDKDF (reference sequence). The germline V and J ends were trimmed by 4 bases and 4 bases, with 10 bases remaining between them. The CDR3 coding sequence is TGTGCCACCAGCACAAGGGGCGGCACTGAAGCTTTCTTT. Translating it yields CATSTRGGTEAFF.

V usage is TRBV7-2 and J usage is TRBJ2-1; 9 nucleotides agree with TRBD1. The CDR3 length is 15 residues. The germline CDR1 and CDR2 sequences are SGHTA and FQGNSA. With 4 bases clipped from V and 4 bases from J, the junction kept 5 bases outside the gene matches. DNA for the CDR3: TGTGCCAGCAGCTCGGACAGGGGACTATACAATGAGCAGTTCTTC. Protein sequence: CASSSDRGLYNEQFF.

This clonotype was counted a few times. The rearrangement uses TRBV19 and TRBJ2-1, with 9 bases lining up with TRBD2. CDR1 is LNHDA and CDR2 is SQIVND in the germline V gene (reference sequence). This CDR3 region has 14 residues. V shed 4 bases and J 5 bases; nucleotides not matched to a gene: 3. In nucleotides, the CDR3 is TGTGCCAGTAGTAGAGCGGGGGGTCACAATGAGCAGTTCTTC. Its protein is CASSRAGGHNEQFF.

This clonotype has more than one count but fewer than ten. The rearrangement uses TRBV7-2 and TRBJ2-1, with D hard to call. Per the germline V gene, CDR1 is SGHTA and CDR2 is FQGNSA. The CDR3 has 12 amino acids. The V gene lost 5 bases and the J gene lost 9 bases, with 11 bases spanning the gap. CDR3 bases: TGTGCCAGCAGCATCGACATAGGTGAGCAGTTCTTC. This translates into CASSIDIGEQFF. The full variable domain, in which reference TRBV7-2 and TRBJ2-1 provide the parts outside the CDR3, is GAGVSQSPSNKVTEKGKDVELRCDPISGHTALYWYRQSLGQGLEFLIYFQGNSAPDKSGLPSDRFSAERTGGSVSTLTIQRTQQEDSAVYLCASSIDIGEQFFGPGTRLTVL.

In this sample, this clonotype turned up many times. This chain links TRBV7-2 with TRBJ1-1, with 11 nucleotides matching TRBD1. V was clipped by 8 bases and J by 7 bases; unmatched bases: 9. Germline V gives CDR1 SGHTA, CDR2 FQGNSA. The CDR3 covers 14 residues. The CDR3 DNA reads as TGTGCCAGCGTACGGGACAGGGGGTCGGGTGAAGCTTTCTTT. Its translation is CASVRDRGSGEAFF. Together with reference TRBV7-2 and TRBJ1-1, the CDR3 gives the full variable domain: GAGVSQSPSNKVTEKGKDVELRCDPISGHTALYWYRQSLGQGLEFLIYFQGNSAPDKSGLPSDRFSAERTGGSVSTLTIQRTQQEDSAVYLCASVRDRGSGEAFFGQGTRLTVV.

The chain recombines TRBV12-3 or TRBV12-4 with TRBJ1-5; weak D call: TRBD1 (5 bases). CDR3 size: 16 residues. Trimming left V 3 bases short and J 1 base short, with 13 bases between. The CDR3 protein is CASSFLPGRSNQPQHF. CDR3 nucleotides: TGTGCCAGCAGTTTCCTTCCAGGGAGAAGCAATCAGCCCCAGCATTTT.

This chain uses TRBV4-2 with TRBJ2-5; D gene ambiguous. This CDR3 comprises 15 residues. V was cut by 0 bases and J by 7 bases, with 15 bases left in between. Per germline, CDR1 LGHNA and CDR2 YNFKEQ. The CDR3 DNA reads as TGTGCCAGCAGCCAAGATAGGACGCAATCTTGGACCCAGTACTTC. Its translation is CASSQDRTQSWTQYF.

The gene calls are TRBV2 and TRBJ2-1; 10 bases line up with TRBD2. The ends lost 10 bases at V and 7 bases at J; junction bases unmatched: 7. The CDR3 is 13 amino acids. Germline assignment: CDR1 SNHLY and CDR2 FYNNEI. CDR3 DNA: TGTGCCAACAGCGGGGGGGCAGGAAATGAGCAGTTCTTC. As protein: CANSGGAGNEQFF.

This clonotype was found a few times. The chain employs TRBV6-5 and TRBJ2-2; D remains ambiguous. Germline lookup yields CDR1 MNHEY and CDR2 SVGAGI. The length of the CDR3 is 17 residues. The germline V and J ends were trimmed by 0 bases and 0 bases, with 11 bases remaining between them. This chain's CDR3 is CASSYSALNANTGELFF. The CDR3, as DNA: TGTGCCAGCAGTTACTCGGCATTAAATGCGAACACCGGGGAGCTGTTTTTT.

This clonotype came up a few times. For the CDR3, the DNA is TGTGCCAGCAGCCAGCTAGCGGGGTTCACAGATACGCAGTATTTT. Amino acid sequence: CASSQLAGFTDTQYF. V usage is TRBV7-3 and J usage is TRBJ2-3, with 9 nucleotides matching TRBD2. The V gene's germline CDR1 is SGHTA and CDR2 FQGTGA. V trimming: 5 bases; J trimming: 2 bases; junction bases outside the gene matches: 5. This CDR3 region has 15 residues.

This clonotype was recorded a few times. The J gene is TRBJ2-3, the V gene TRBV4-1; D tentatively fits TRBD1 or TRBD2 (5 bases each). V lost 0 bases and J 1 base, leaving 17 bases between the germline ends. CDR3 length: 18 residues. CDR1 is MGHRA, CDR2 YSYEKL, per germline. The CDR3 DNA reads as TGCGCCAGCAGCCAAGAACAGGACCCACAGGAGGGCACAGATACGCAGTATTTT. This encodes CASSQEQDPQEGTDTQYF.

This chain links TRBV6-1 with TRBJ2-5; 13 positions match TRBD2. Germline lookup yields CDR1 MNHNS and CDR2 SASEGT. This CDR3 contains 17 residues. Unmatched junction bases numbered 13, after V lost 8 bases and J lost 4 bases. CDR3 sequence reads: CASAEGTSGRARETQYF. The CDR3 coding sequence is TGTGCCAGCGCCGAGGGCACTAGCGGGAGGGCCAGAGAGACCCAGTACTTC.

The chain joins TRBV4-2 to TRBJ2-7, with 7 bases that match TRBD1. The CDR3 is 18 amino acids. Germline assignment: CDR1 LGHNA and CDR2 YNFKEQ. After removal of 3 bases from V and 7 bases from J, the junction contained 21 bases not matched to a gene. CDR3 loop: CASSQDHSTGWTYEEQYF. The CDR3 coding sequence is TGTGCCAGCAGCCAGGACCACTCGACAGGGTGGACCTACGAGGAGCAGTACTTC.

The chain recombines TRBV9 with TRBJ2-2; TRBD1 aligns across 10 bases. Trimming took 5 bases from V and 7 from J; bases not matched to a gene: 5. The CDR3 is made up of 14 amino acids. The V gene's germline CDR1 is SGDLS and CDR2 YYNGEE. The CDR3 sequence is CASRPGQGIGELFF. The CDR3 DNA follows: TGTGCCAGCAGACCGGGACAGGGGATCGGGGAGCTGTTTTTT.

V gene TRBV12-3 or TRBV12-4 combines with J gene TRBJ2-1; tentatively, D is TRBD1 or TRBD2 (6 bases each). The CDR3 runs 16 residues. V lost 3 bases to trimming and J lost 3 bases, with 15 bases between them. The chain's CDR3 is CASSLGARGNYNEQFF. CDR3 coding DNA: TGTGCCAGCAGTTTGGGGGCCCGGGGGAACTACAATGAGCAGTTCTTC.